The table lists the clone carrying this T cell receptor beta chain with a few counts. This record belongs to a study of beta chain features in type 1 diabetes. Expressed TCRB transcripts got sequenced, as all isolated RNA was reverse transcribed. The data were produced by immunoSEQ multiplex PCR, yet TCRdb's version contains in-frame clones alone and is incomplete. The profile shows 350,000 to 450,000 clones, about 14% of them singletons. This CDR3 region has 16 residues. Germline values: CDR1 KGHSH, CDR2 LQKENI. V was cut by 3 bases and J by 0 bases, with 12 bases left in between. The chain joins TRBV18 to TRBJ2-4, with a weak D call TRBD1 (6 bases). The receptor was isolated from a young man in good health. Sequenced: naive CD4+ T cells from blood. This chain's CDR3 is CASSPMGQLAKNIQYF. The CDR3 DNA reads TGTGCCAGCTCACCCATGGGACAATTAGCCAAAAACATTCAGTACTTC.